A single TCR beta chain is shown here with its context. The ends were cut back, 3 bases at V and 2 bases at J, with 10 bases in the middle. There are 15 residues in the CDR3. The germline gives CDR1 LNHDA, CDR2 SQIVND (reference sequence). The sample belongs to a study of CD8 T cells in Susac syndrome. cDNA came from about 0.5 to 1 ug RNA primed by random hexamers. Amplification of TCR beta CDR3 spanned 54 Vbeta and 13 Jbeta via immunoSEQ multiplex PCR. From the immunoSEQ multiplex PCR reads, TCRdb called clonotypes with MiXCR, one entry per CDR3 protein. The table shows fewer than 350,000 distinct CDR3 sequences, with roughly nine tenths occurring only once. In contrast to the negatively isolated CD8+ and CD4+ T cells, TEMRA cells were FACS-enriched.

The sequenced material came from CD4+ T cells from PBMCs. The source is a human donor with multiple sclerosis. V is TRBV19 and J is TRBJ2-2; D is unclear. This CDR3 reads CASSMSLGNTGELFF. The CDR3 DNA reads as TGTGCCAGTAGTATGTCTCTAGGTAACACCGGGGAGCTGTTTTTT.